These T cell receptor beta chains were read from a single sample in a study of OX40 agonist ivuxolimab in advanced cancers. Method: immunoSEQ multiplex PCR; TCRdb's copy keeps in-frame clones and lacks some. Among over 90,000 clones listed, 94% were seen once. The sequenced sample was CD4+ or CD8+ T cells sorted from blood, obtained in a trial of the OX40 agonist ivuxolimab. The receptors derive from an adult with an advanced solid tumor such as melanoma, head and neck, liver or kidney cancer. The CDR3 runs from the conserved cysteine through the conserved F or W. The D gene is left open where the match is weak. The size entry is marked missing in some rows and otherwise reads once, few, many or a size class.

V	D	size	J	CDR3	DNA
TRBV5-1	.	.	TRBJ2-7	CASSLVGRTHSYEQYF	TGCGCCAGCAGCTTGGTGGGGCGGACTCACTCCTACGAGCAGTACTTC
TRBV27	.	once	TRBJ2-3	CASSFFDGPPPHTQYF	TGTGCCAGCAGTTTTTTCGACGGCCCCCCGCCTCATACGCAGTATTTT
TRBV7-8	.	.	TRBJ1-2	CASTRSPANYGYTF	TGTGCCAGCACTAGAAGCCCAGCGAACTATGGCTACACCTTC
TRBV7-8	.	.	TRBJ2-7	CASSSRRDTSYEQYF	TGTGCCAGCAGCTCCAGGCGGGACACTTCCTACGAGCAGTACTTC
TRBV9	.	.	TRBJ2-6	CASSPTLRVSGANVLTF	TGTGCCAGCAGCCCCACCTTGAGGGTATCTGGGGCCAACGTCCTGACTTTC
TRBV7-9	.	.	TRBJ1-6	CASSQDLAGSNSPLHF	TGCGCCAGCAGCCAAGATCTCGCAGGTTCAAATTCACCCCTCCACTTT
TRBV19	.	.	TRBJ2-3	CASSPRPARRDRGQYF	TGTGCCAGTAGTCCCCGGCCCGCTAGGAGGGACCGGGGGCAGTATTTT
TRBV29-1	.	few	TRBJ1-1	CSVKEWRSGTEAFF	TGCAGCGTTAAAGAATGGCGGAGTGGGACTGAAGCTTTCTTT
TRBV5-1	.	.	TRBJ2-5	CASSLVVETQYF	TGCGCCAGCAGCTTGGTTGTGGAGACCCAGTACTTC
TRBV20-1	.	.	TRBJ1-1	CRGGSGTEAFF	TGCAGGGGGGGGTCGGGGACTGAAGCTTTCTTT
TRBV5-1	TRBD2	.	TRBJ2-7	CASSLGLAVTYEQYF	TGCGCCAGCAGCTTGGGACTAGCGGTTACCTACGAGCAGTACTTC
TRBV20-1	.	.	TRBJ2-3	CSVTVGDTQYF	TGCAGTGTCACAGTTGGAGATACGCAGTATTTT
TRBV29-1	TRBD2	.	TRBJ2-3	CSATPLAGGTDTQYF	TGCAGCGCGACACCACTAGCGGGGGGCACAGATACGCAGTATTTT
TRBV11-2	TRBD1	.	TRBJ2-7	CASSTARDSNRYEQYF	TGTGCCAGCAGCACAGCTCGGGACAGTAACCGCTACGAGCAGTACTTC
TRBV6-6	.	.	TRBJ2-7	CASSSTFPGTEQYF	TGTGCCAGCAGTTCCACCTTCCCGGGGACCGAGCAGTACTTC
TRBV30	.	.	TRBJ1-2	CAWSVQTRHGYTF	TGTGCCTGGAGTGTACAAACCCGACATGGCTACACCTTC
TRBV28	TRBD1	.	TRBJ2-7	CASSLYRDRGGPYEQYF	TGTGCCAGCAGTCTCTACCGGGACAGGGGGGGCCCCTACGAGCAGTACTTC
TRBV11-3	.	.	TRBJ1-1	CASSLRGAEAFF	TGTGCCAGCAGCTTACGAGGGGCTGAAGCTTTCTTT
TRBV28	.	once	TRBJ2-1	CASNNQPGSEQFF	TGTGCCAGCAACAATCAACCGGGGTCTGAGCAGTTCTTC
TRBV2	.	.	TRBJ1-2	CASSAQSTAGYTF	TGTGCCAGCAGTGCCCAGTCAACTGCTGGCTACACCTTC
TRBV29-1	TRBD2	.	TRBJ2-1	CSVSGLAGGWDEQFF	TGCAGCGTGTCGGGACTAGCGGGAGGGTGGGATGAGCAGTTCTTC
TRBV5-1	.	.	TRBJ1-1	CASSLDWNTEAFF	TGCGCCAGCAGCTTGGATTGGAACACTGAAGCTTTCTTT
TRBV7-2	.	.	TRBJ1-2	CASSWARGDRSGYTF	TGTGCCAGCAGCTGGGCCCGGGGGGACCGCTCTGGCTACACCTTC